This TCR beta chain appears in the sequencing data of a study of T cell responses to AZD1222 COVID-19 vaccine. This clone was observed once. The table came from immunoSEQ multiplex PCR; TCRdb's copy has only in-frame clones and leaves some out. Of more than 150,000 clones in the sample, roughly 94% were seen once. Germline lookup yields CDR1 DFQATT and CDR2 SNEGSKA (reference sequence). Between the trimmed V and J ends, which lost 3 bases and 4 bases, there was a span of 21 bases. The CDR3 contains 16 residues. The chain combines TRBV20-1 with TRBJ1-2; D is possibly TRBD1 (5 bases). This sequence originates from an adult who received the AZD1222 COVID-19 vaccine. The sequenced sample was peripheral blood, obtained 28 days after the second AZD1222 dose. CDR3 loop: CSASVLDTRRFYGYTF. The CDR3 nucleotides read TGCAGTGCTAGTGTGCTGGACACCCGACGATTCTATGGCTACACCTTC.